What follows are 11 T cell receptor beta chains derived from one specimen sequenced in a study of blood T cells in healthy people across ages. Next came a second PCR, run for about 7 to 12 cycles, which used a sample-barcoded 5' primer along with a J-beta primer mix. MiXCR was run by TCRdb on the 5' RACE reads, yielding one entry per CDR3 protein. The sample carries roughly 680,000 distinct CDR3 sequences, 45% to 60% recorded once. The specimen was blood. The origin of the receptors is a woman of 80 years or more in good health.

The chain recombines TRBV3-1 with TRBJ2-7, with TRBD2 identical over 10 bases. The CDR3 extends over 15 amino acids. Germline V CDR1 and CDR2: LGHDT, YNNKEL (reference sequence). V was pared by 3 bases and J by 3 bases, with 5 bases of the junction left unmatched. The CDR3 sequence: CASSHRASGSYEQYF. DNA of the CDR3: TGTGCCAGCAGCCACCGGGCTAGCGGGAGCTACGAGCAGTACTTC.

Comments on this clonotype: This may arise from a read error, as a much more abundant clone is one base away. The chain combines TRBV24-1 with TRBJ2-1; the D gene is possibly TRBD2 (5 bases). The assigned J gene may be wrong: the sequence end matches TRBJ2-7 better. CDR1 KGHDR and CDR2 SFDVKD come from the germline V gene. The CDR3 is made up of 13 amino acids. The CDR3 loop reads CATSDPHGNEQYF. The CDR3 DNA reads TGTGCCACCAGTGATCCACACGGGAATGAGCAGTACTTC.

The chain links TRBV7-3 to TRBJ2-1; 7 nucleotides align to TRBD2. Judging by the DNA end, TRBJ2-7 fits better; the J call may be wrong. CDR1 is SGHTA, CDR2 FQGTGA, per germline. The CDR3 has 15 amino acids. In DNA form, the CDR3 reads TGTGCCAGCAGGTCTACTAGCGACTCCTACAATGAGCAGTACTTC. Translated, it gives CASRSTSDSYNEQYF.

This chain connects TRBV20-1 to TRBJ2-2, with TRBD2 identical over 10 bases. The CDR3 consists of 15 residues. V lost 5 bases, J lost 7 bases, and 10 bases stayed unmatched. Germline assignment: CDR1 DFQATT and CDR2 SNEGSKA (reference sequence). In DNA form, the CDR3 reads TGCAGTGCTCCCAGGTGGACTAGCGGAGGCGGGGAGCTGTTTTTT. Translating it yields CSAPRWTSGGGELFF.

Points on this clonotype: A read error may explain this, as a much larger clone is one base away. This chain joins TRBV5-1 and TRBJ2-1; the match to TRBD1 covers 9 bases. The end of the DNA is better explained by TRBJ2-7, so the J call may be wrong. Germline V gene lookup returns CDR1 SGHRS and CDR2 YFSETQ. The CDR3 is 13 residues long. CDR3 DNA: TGCGCCAGCAGCCGACAGGGGGACAATGAGCAGTACTTC. Residues: CASSRQGDNEQYF.

CDR3: CSVSTGSPPYEQYF. The DNA for the CDR3 is TGCAGCGTCAGTACAGGGTCCCCCCCCTACGAGCAGTACTTC. This sequence joins TRBV29-1 and TRBJ2-7; TRBD1 might be the D (6 bases). CDR1 and CDR2 from the germline V gene are SQVTM and ANQGSEA. The CDR3 totals 14 residues. V was shortened by 6 bases and J by 2 bases, with 17 bases between the two germline ends.

About this clonotype itself: A read error is possible here, since a much larger clone lies one base away. The J gene is TRBJ2-5, the V gene TRBV20-1, with a possible D match to TRBD1 (6 bases). CDR1 is DFQATT, CDR2 SNEGSKA, per germline (reference sequence). The CDR3 runs 15 residues. The germline V and J ends were trimmed by 7 bases and 1 base, with 19 bases remaining between them. CDR3 residues: CSGLGNRAGQETQYF. For the CDR3, the DNA is TGCAGTGGGCTAGGAAACAGGGCGGGCCAAGAGACCCAGTACTTC.

There are many counts of this clonotype. The V and J genes are TRBV2 and TRBJ2-1; 8 positions match TRBD2. Trimming removed 8 bases from V and 7 bases from J; junction bases left unmatched: 13. CDR1 is SNHLY and CDR2 is FYNNEI in the germline V gene. The length of the CDR3 is 15 residues. CDR3 sequence reads: CASGTSRGAANEQFF. The CDR3 DNA reads TGTGCCAGCGGGACCTCGCGGGGGGCCGCAAATGAGCAGTTCTTC.

About this clonotype itself: A clone one base away is much larger, so this may be a read error. This chain joins TRBV10-3 and TRBJ2-1, with TRBD1 as a possible D gene (6 bases). The J call may not be correct, given that the DNA end is closer to TRBJ2-7. CDR1 ENHRY and CDR2 SYGVKD come from the germline V gene. This CDR3 region has 11 residues. CDR3 residues: CATTGNNEQYF. DNA of the CDR3: TGTGCCACGACAGGTAACAATGAGCAGTACTTC.

The rearrangement uses TRBV12-3 or TRBV12-4 and TRBJ1-6, with a possible D match to TRBD1 (5 bases). V shed 3 bases and J shed 14 bases, with 11 bases lying between them. This CDR3 has 12 amino acids. The CDR3 nucleotides are TGTGCCAGCAGTTTGGGACGGATGGCCCTCCACTTT. It yields the protein CASSLGRMALHF.

Worth noting for this clonotype: A much more abundant neighbour one base away suggests this may be a read error. The rearrangement links TRBV20-1 to TRBJ2-1; the D is unclear. Germline V lookup: CDR1 DFQATT, CDR2 SNEGSKA (reference sequence). V dropped 5 bases and J dropped 8 bases, with 16 bases sitting between them. The CDR3 runs to 13 residues. The CDR3 protein is CSAADGTDYEQFF. Here the CDR3 DNA reads TGCAGTGCTGCGGATGGCACCGACTATGAGCAGTTCTTC.